This TCR beta chain was identified in a study of shared clonotypes between healthy human individuals (TCRdb year 2020). With respect to the entire study: The cohort included three men and a couple of women between 18 and 49 years of age. Different laboratories and diverse techniques were used to prepare libraries and sequence TCR repertoires, to increase sequencing depth and limit assay-specific biases. Leukapheresis yielded between about 0.94 and 8.9 billion PBMCs per donor. The study deeply sequenced blood TCR repertoires of five healthy adults to estimate repertoire size and the extent of clonotype sharing between individuals. Per donor, three plates each were used for CD4 naive and CD4 memory, two for CD8 naive, and one for CD8 memory.

A note on this clone: Its antigen is still unknown. The input lacks base qualities; no much larger clone sits a single base away.

Trimming takes 8 bases off V and 0 bases off J; junction bases not matched to a gene: 5. Per the germline V gene, MNHNS is the CDR1 and SASEGT is the CDR2. Reading from cysteine to phenylalanine, the CDR3 counts 14 amino acids. Of the read, only the CDR3 DNA is kept; its 42 bases are in frame from base 1. The donors were healthy, HIV-negative adults with no recently reported acute infections or vaccinations. Only Caucasian adults living in Nashville, Tennessee, USA were represented among the donors. CD8 memory samples were composed of magnetically selected CD45RO+ cells combined with CCR7-negative CD45RA+ effector memory (TemRA) cells. Blood was collected by leukapheresis, and PBMCs were isolated by Ficoll-Histopaque density gradient centrifugation and then cryopreserved in liquid nitrogen vapor phase. Analytical flow cytometry was used to check the purity and quantity of every magnetically sorted T cell population. Genomic DNA was isolated from each sorted fraction and quantified by UV absorbance on a Nanodrop 2000c.

Using the deep immunoSEQ assay, multiplex PCR amplified TCR CDR3 regions from genomic DNA. Extracted genomic DNA from each cell subset was spread evenly across all wells of several immunoSEQ 96-well plates, with each plate serving as a replicate. For sorted subsets, about 0.2 ug genomic DNA, equal to tens of thousands of T cell genomes, was loaded into each replicate PCR. The purified libraries were quantified using a Qubit 3.0 fluorometer, sized with a Bioanalyzer 2100, and then quantified again using the KAPA Library Quantification kit. A separate single-read 150-cycle Illumina NextSeq 550 flow cell was used to sequence each immunoSEQ 96-well plate. Processing in the source paper ran as follows. Because the immunoSEQ output held only junctional sequences and lacked quality scores, the filtering could not match the filtering applied to full-length reads. To assign V/J genes and CDR3, sequences were annotated against IMGT germline references using PyIR, a Python wrapper for IgBLAST v1.9. Reads with weak V/J assignments (E-value above 1e-6), missing CDR3, stop codons, out-of-frame junctions, or ambiguous translated residues were removed. A V3J clonotype was defined by an identical inferred V gene, J gene, and CDR3 amino acid sequence. To compute the percentage overlap between repertoires, the number of shared unique clonotypes was divided by the size of the smaller repertoire. RTK rarefaction, the Chao1 estimator, and Recon v2.1 estimates of unobserved clonotypes were used to assess repertoire richness. Generation probabilities were computed with OLGA for all TCRbeta clonotypes obtained by the gDNA method from several donors. TCRdb holds this immuneACCESS table with in-frame rearrangements only. Some clones are missing; in checked studies, unresolved V genes explain under half, and the rest has no known cause. D and trimming were read from the DNA, whereas the V and J calls and clone size are those reported in that table. The sample contains approximately 400,000 clones, approximately 97% of them found a single time. Jointly, the top ten make up approximately 0.32% of the sample.

Overall study results and their limits: Pairwise subsampling indicated that sequencing depth was expected to affect the degree of clonotype sharing among donors. When a few donors were compared, the shared fraction of clonotypes was about 5% for naive CD4, 3.5% for naive CD8, 2% to 2.5% for memory CD4, and 0.35% to 0.4% for memory CD8. Clonotypes shared by all four sorted-subset donors showed higher generation probabilities than non-shared clonotypes. Rarefaction of sorted-subset datasets indicated incomplete sequencing despite the large sequencing depth. Estimated clonotype richness was generally larger for naive than for memory subsets. Because the study included a small number of donors, the genetic and exposure-history diversity represented was limited. Sampling was restricted to blood, and TCR repertoires in tissue are likely to differ from TCR repertoires in blood.

The sequence was obtained from a man aged 25-45 years in good health. This receptor chain uses TRBV6-1 and TRBJ2-3; 7 central nucleotides agree with TRBD1. The sample comprised memory CD8+ T cells sorted from blood. The cell subset or site label, as the study defines it: CD45RO+ cells pooled with CCR7-negative TemRA cells. The DNA is as follows: TGTGCCAGCTCTAGGACAGGTAGCACAGATACGCAGTATTTT. This is translated as CASSRTGSTDTQYF.